This T cell receptor (beta chain) was profiled in a study of blood T cell repertoires in COVID-19. The CDR3 covers 11 residues. Germline CDR1 is SGHKS and CDR2 is YYEKEE (reference sequence). V lost 5 bases and J lost 1, with 3 bases in between. Generated by immunoSEQ multiplex PCR, the TCRdb table keeps only in-frame clones and is missing some. Of 200,000 to 300,000 clones in the sample, approximately 91% were seen once. This clonotype was obtained from a person under 30 with COVID-19, enrolled during active disease. The genes are TRBV5-5 and TRBJ2-5, with D hard to call. The specimen sequenced was peripheral blood. The CDR3 nucleotides read TGTGCCAGCAGTATCCAAGAGACCCAGTACTTC. Translation: CASSIQETQYF.